These 26 T cell receptor beta chains were all obtained from the same sample, sequenced in a study of blood T cell repertoires in COVID-19. The data were produced by immunoSEQ multiplex PCR, yet TCRdb's version contains in-frame clones alone and is incomplete. The repertoire includes approximately 200,000 clones, 75% to 85% of them detected once, and around 6.8% sits in the top ten. The sequenced sample was peripheral blood. Every receptor here comes from a woman in her forties or fifties with acute or convalescent COVID-19.

The chain couples TRBV7-8 to TRBJ1-1; 11 nucleotides line up with TRBD1. Germline V gene lookup returns CDR1 SGHVS and CDR2 FQNEAQ. This CDR3 comprises 15 residues. V shed 5 bases, J shed 4 bases, and the junction held 6 bases outside the gene matches. CDR3 residues: CASSLGQGAFTEAFF. The DNA of the CDR3 is TGTGCCAGCAGCCTTGGACAGGGGGCTTTCACTGAAGCTTTCTTT.

The chain has TRBV9 and TRBJ2-7, with TRBD2 identical over 10 bases. This CDR3 comprises 15 residues. From germline, CDR1 is SGDLS and CDR2 YYNGEE. V lost 4 bases and J lost 6; bases outside the gene matches: 10. CDR3 nucleotide sequence: TGTGCCAGCAGCCCAACCGGGACTAGCGCTTCCGAGCAGTACTTC. Its protein is CASSPTGTSASEQYF.

DNA for the CDR3: TGTGCCAGTAGTCCACGGACAGGGAGGATCTACGAGCAGTACTTC. Translated: CASSPRTGRIYEQYF. The chain is built from TRBV19 and TRBJ2-7; the match to TRBD1 covers 8 bases. The CDR3 consists of 15 residues. Losses at the gene ends were 5 bases for V and 3 bases for J; bases not matched to a gene: 9. From germline, CDR1 is LNHDA and CDR2 SQIVND (reference sequence).

The V gene is TRBV29-1, the J gene TRBJ1-1; no definite D call. This CDR3 has 14 residues. V lost 7 bases, J lost 1 base, and 16 bases lay in between. The V gene's germline CDR1 is SQVTM and CDR2 ANQGSEA. The CDR3 nucleotides are TGCAGCGCCCTTAAACAGTTGGGGAACACTGAAGCTTTCTTT. It yields the protein CSALKQLGNTEAFF.

The chain joins TRBV14 to TRBJ1-4, with 10 bases lining up with TRBD1. There are 15 residues in the CDR3. V shed 5 bases and J 7 bases; nucleotides not matched to a gene: 7. Per the germline V gene, CDR1 is SGHDN and CDR2 is FVKESK. DNA for the CDR3: TGTGCCAGCAGCGCGCCCGGGACAGGGGTTGAAAAACTGTTTTTT. It is translated as CASSAPGTGVEKLFF.

The chain couples TRBV2 to TRBJ1-4; 7 nucleotides align to TRBD1. The CDR3 is 15 residues long. The trim removed 6 bases at V and 8 bases at J, leaving 12 bases unmatched. The germline gives CDR1 SNHLY, CDR2 FYNNEI. The CDR3 is CASSADRAGEEKLFF. The CDR3 DNA sequence: TGTGCCAGCAGCGCCGACAGGGCGGGTGAGGAAAAACTGTTTTTT.

The chain joins TRBV11-1 to TRBJ2-3; no firm D call. CDR3 length equals 15 residues. Trimming pared 5 bases from V and 3 bases from J, leaving 15 bases between. CDR1 SGHAT and CDR2 FQDESV come from the germline V gene (reference sequence). CDR3 coding DNA: TGTGCCAGCAGCCCGATACCTAACCCAACAGATACGCAGTATTTT. Translated: CASSPIPNPTDTQYF.

The chain employs TRBV18 and TRBJ2-7; D perhaps matches TRBD2 (6 bases). Trimming cost V 6 bases and J 7 bases, with 19 bases left between them. The germline CDR1 and CDR2 sequences are KGHSH and LQKENI. The CDR3 extends over 14 amino acids. This CDR3 is CASSRSYRESEQYF. For the CDR3, the DNA is TGTGCCAGCTCCCGCTCCTACCGGGAGAGTGAGCAGTACTTC.

The chain carries TRBV30 and TRBJ2-5, with 7 bases fitting TRBD1. This CDR3 is 14 amino acids long. CDR1 and CDR2 from the germline V gene are GTSNPN and SVGIG (reference sequence). After removal of 2 bases from V and 5 bases from J, the junction contained 8 bases not matched to a gene. The CDR3 protein is CAWSLTGQGETQYF. DNA of the CDR3: TGTGCCTGGAGTTTGACAGGGCAGGGGGAGACCCAGTACTTC.

The J gene is TRBJ1-2, the V gene TRBV12-3 or TRBV12-4; TRBD1 matches at 9 bases. There are 12 residues in the CDR3. V shed 7 bases and J 7 bases; nucleotides not matched to a gene: 4. The CDR3 region is CASTDRGSGYTF. The DNA for the CDR3 is TGTGCCAGCACAGACAGGGGGTCTGGCTACACCTTC.

V gene TRBV30 combines with J gene TRBJ1-6; perhaps TRBD1 as D (6 bases). Per the germline V gene, CDR1 is GTSNPN and CDR2 is SVGIG (reference sequence). Between the trimmed V and J ends, which lost 7 bases and 10 bases, there was a span of 17 bases. The CDR3 length is 13 residues. CDR3 loop: CAFQYRVGSPLHF. The CDR3, as DNA: TGTGCCTTCCAATACAGGGTCGGATCACCCCTCCACTTT.

The chain uses TRBV11-2 and TRBJ2-1; 12 bases are shared with TRBD2. Germline lookup yields CDR1 SGHAT and CDR2 FQNNGV. The CDR3 has 15 amino acids. J gave up 8 bases and V 2 bases, and 4 bases lay outside the gene matches. DNA for the CDR3: TGTGCCAGCAGCTTACTAGCGGGGGGGTCCGATGAGCAGTTCTTC. Translation: CASSLLAGGSDEQFF.

V is TRBV5-1 and J is TRBJ2-7, with D perhaps matching TRBD1 (6 bases). The CDR3 length is 12 residues. The V and J ends lost 1 base and 6 bases respectively, with 8 bases between them. Germline-derived CDR1 and CDR2 are SGHRS and YFSETQ. The CDR3 sequence is CASSLQGREQYF. The CDR3 region has the DNA TGCGCCAGCAGCTTGCAGGGGCGCGAGCAGTACTTC.

This chain links TRBV27 with TRBJ1-2; possibly TRBD1 for D (5 bases). V was cut by 2 bases and J by 4 bases, with 8 bases left in between. The germline V gene has CDR1 MNHEY and CDR2 SMNVEV (reference sequence). The CDR3 loop spans 13 amino acids. The CDR3 DNA is TGTGCCAGCAGTTTAAGCCAGGGCTATGGCTACACCTTC. Its translation: CASSLSQGYGYTF.

The gene calls are TRBV5-1 and TRBJ1-2; D is perhaps TRBD1 (6 bases). V was pared by 0 bases and J by 14 bases, with 17 bases between. CDR3 length: 13 amino acids. Germline V gene lookup returns CDR1 SGHRS and CDR2 YFSETQ. CDR3 residues: CASSLGDTGLWTF. The CDR3 DNA reads as TGCGCCAGCAGCTTGGGGGATACAGGGTTGTGGACCTTC.

The chain carries TRBV20-1 and TRBJ1-5; D remains unclear. The V end lost 7 bases, the J end lost 8 bases, and 6 bases lay between the germline ends. Per the germline V gene, CDR1 is DFQATT and CDR2 is SNEGSKA (reference sequence). The CDR3 has 9 amino acids. This chain's CDR3 is CSVGEPQHF. CDR3 DNA sequence: TGCAGTGTCGGGGAGCCCCAGCATTTT.

The V gene is TRBV9, the J gene TRBJ1-4; tentatively, D is TRBD1 (6 bases). The CDR3 has 14 residues. The V gene lost 0 bases and the J gene lost 8 bases, with 11 bases spanning the gap. Germline V gives CDR1 SGDLS, CDR2 YYNGEE. The CDR3 DNA sequence: TGTGCCAGCAGCGTAGTGGACAGAGGCGAAAAACTGTTTTTT. Encoded protein: CASSVVDRGEKLFF.

The table lists this clone with a few counts. The rearrangement joins TRBV12-3 or TRBV12-4 to TRBJ2-5, with D perhaps TRBD2 (6 bases). CDR3 size: 13 residues. Trimming took off 3 bases at V and 6 bases at J, with 11 bases between the two ends. The chain's CDR3 is CASSLGGRQTQYF. CDR3 bases: TGTGCCAGCAGTTTGGGTGGGAGGCAGACCCAGTACTTC.

Only one count was recorded for this clone. V and J are TRBV6-6 and TRBJ2-7; 11 nucleotides align to TRBD1. Per germline, CDR1 MNHNY and CDR2 SVGAGI (reference sequence). V lost 6 bases and J lost 5; bases outside the gene matches: 9. The CDR3 is made up of 15 amino acids. The CDR3 DNA follows: TGTGCCAGCAGCGCCGGGACAGGGGGGCTCCACGAGCAGTACTTC. This translates into CASSAGTGGLHEQYF.

The V gene is TRBV19, the J gene TRBJ1-1; 7 bases are shared with TRBD1. Germline loops: CDR1 LNHDA, CDR2 SQIVND (reference sequence). This CDR3 has 13 amino acids. The ends lost 6 bases at V and 4 bases at J; junction bases unmatched: 5. CDR3 sequence (DNA): TGTGCCAGTAGGAGGGGGCTTCCCACTGAAGCTTTCTTT. It yields the protein CASRRGLPTEAFF.

In its sample, this clone was seen many times. V is TRBV7-9 and J is TRBJ2-1; 9 bases are a match to TRBD1. The V gene's germline CDR1 is SEHNR and CDR2 FQNEAQ (reference sequence). The CDR3 totals 16 residues. Trimming cost V 3 bases and J 5 bases; bases outside gene matches: 8. The CDR3 region is CASSFLGQGNHNEQFF. CDR3 DNA: TGTGCCAGCAGCTTCCTCGGACAGGGGAACCACAATGAGCAGTTCTTC.

This sequence joins TRBV7-2 and TRBJ2-7; 9 bases align to TRBD2. The ends lost 0 bases at V and 3 bases at J; junction bases unmatched: 6. Looked up from germline, CDR1 is SGHTA and CDR2 is FQGNSA. The CDR3 totals 16 residues. The CDR3, as DNA: TGTGCCAGCAGCTTAGCCCTAGCGGGAAGACTCTACGAGCAGTACTTC. This encodes CASSLALAGRLYEQYF.

This chain connects TRBV7-3 to TRBJ2-1; 8 nucleotides agree with TRBD1. Germline V gene lookup returns CDR1 SGHTA and CDR2 FQGTGA. This CDR3 contains 16 residues. Trimming cost V 5 bases and J 1 base; bases outside gene matches: 7. The CDR3 DNA follows: TGTGCCAGCAGCCCCAACGGACAGGGTTCCTACAATGAGCAGTTCTTC. It translates to CASSPNGQGSYNEQFF.

The CDR3 region has the DNA TGTGCCTGGAGTGTAGGGGGGGGCGCGAATGGCTACACCTTC. It encodes CAWSVGGGANGYTF. This chain uses TRBV30 with TRBJ1-2, with a tentative D call TRBD1 (6 bases). Trimming cost V 0 bases and J 6 bases, with 14 bases left between them. Per the germline V gene, CDR1 is GTSNPN and CDR2 is SVGIG (reference sequence). The CDR3 is 14 amino acids.

The CDR3, as DNA: TGTGCCAGCAGCTTAGGGACACCTAATAGCAATCAGCCCCAGCATTTT. It encodes CASSLGTPNSNQPQHF. The genes are TRBV7-8 and TRBJ1-5; D may be TRBD1 (5 bases). The length of the CDR3 is 16 residues. Germline assignment: CDR1 SGHVS and CDR2 FQNEAQ. Trimming took 1 base from V and 0 from J, leaving 10 bases between them.

The chain employs TRBV7-9 and TRBJ2-7, with 8 positions matching TRBD1. J lost 9 bases, V lost 5 bases, and 18 bases had no gene match. The CDR3 has 16 amino acids. Per the germline V gene, CDR1 is SEHNR and CDR2 is FQNEAQ (reference sequence). The CDR3 DNA is TGTGCCAGCAGCGCCCAACCGGGACAGGCCTCCTTAGGGCAGTACTTC. Translation: CASSAQPGQASLGQYF.